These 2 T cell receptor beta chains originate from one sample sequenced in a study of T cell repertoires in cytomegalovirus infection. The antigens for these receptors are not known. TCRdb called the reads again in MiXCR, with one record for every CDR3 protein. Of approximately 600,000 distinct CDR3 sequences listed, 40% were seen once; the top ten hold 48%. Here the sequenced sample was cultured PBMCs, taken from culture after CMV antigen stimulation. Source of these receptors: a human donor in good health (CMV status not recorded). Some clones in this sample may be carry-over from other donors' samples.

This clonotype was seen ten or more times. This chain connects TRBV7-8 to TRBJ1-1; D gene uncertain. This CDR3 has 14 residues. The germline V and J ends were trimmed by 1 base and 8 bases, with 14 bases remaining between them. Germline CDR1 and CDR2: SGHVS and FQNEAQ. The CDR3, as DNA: TGTGCCAGCAGCTTAGTGAGGGCGAGCGGCGAAGCTTTCTTT. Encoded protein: CASSLVRASGEAFF.

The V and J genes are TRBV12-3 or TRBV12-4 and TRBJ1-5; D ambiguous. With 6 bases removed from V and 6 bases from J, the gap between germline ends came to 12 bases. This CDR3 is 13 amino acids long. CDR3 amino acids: CASSVRWGQPQHF. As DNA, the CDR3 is TGTGCCAGCAGCGTAAGGTGGGGTCAGCCCCAGCATTTT.